These 11 T cell receptor beta chains were sequenced from one sample in a study of PD-L1 blockade in urothelial cancer. The time point here: peripheral blood 6 weeks after treatment start. Data came from immunoSEQ multiplex PCR; TCRdb stores just in-frame clones and leaves some out. There are some 120,000 clones in the sample; roughly 82% occur only once, and roughly 2.4% lies in the top ten. The sample here was PBMCs, taken around atezolizumab (anti-PD-L1) treatment. The receptors derive from a man in his fifties with urothelial cancer.

Of note for this clone: This CDR3 is also generated by other DNA sequences in the sample. The chain couples TRBV20-1 to TRBJ1-2, with D maybe TRBD1 (5 bases). The CDR3 loop spans 11 amino acids. Between the trimmed V and J ends, which lost 5 bases and 8 bases, there was a span of 12 bases. The germline V gene has CDR1 DFQATT and CDR2 SNEGSKA (reference sequence). CDR3 sequence: CSARTGGGYTF. The CDR3 bases are TGCAGTGCTCGGACGGGGGGAGGCTACACCTTC.

The rearrangement joins TRBV28 to TRBJ2-3; 7 nucleotides line up with TRBD2. The CDR3 runs 14 residues. Trimming took 3 bases from V and 7 from J; bases not matched to a gene: 7. Germline V gene lookup returns CDR1 MDHEN and CDR2 SYDVKM. The CDR3 here is CASSLGGRGNTQYF. The DNA of the CDR3 is TGTGCCAGCAGTTTGGGCGGGAGAGGAAATACGCAGTATTTT.

The CDR3 region has the DNA TGTGCCAGCGGGACCGTGGGCGGGAGAGGGAATGAGCAGTTCTTC. It encodes CASGTVGGRGNEQFF. The chain carries TRBV7-3 and TRBJ2-1, with TRBD2 matching 7 bases. J lost 7 bases, V lost 8 bases, and 14 bases had no gene match. CDR1 and CDR2 from the germline V gene are SGHTA and FQGTGA. The CDR3 is 15 amino acids. Filled out from reference TRBV7-3 and TRBJ2-1, the complete variable domain reads GAGVSQTPSNKVTEKGKYVELRCDPISGHTALYWYRQSLGQGPEFLIYFQGTGAADDSGLPNDRFFAVRPEGSVSTLKIQRTERGDSAVYLCASGTVGGRGNEQFFGPGTRLTVL.

The chain couples TRBV6-5 to TRBJ2-3; D might be TRBD1 (6 bases). CDR1 and CDR2 (germline): MNHEY, SVGAGI. V was trimmed by 4 bases and J by 5 bases, leaving 13 bases between them. The CDR3 is made up of 14 amino acids. The CDR3 DNA is TGTGCCAGCAGTTTCACAGGGTTGGAAGATACGCAGTATTTT. Translation: CASSFTGLEDTQYF.

The chain recombines TRBV27 with TRBJ1-6, with 9 nucleotides matching TRBD1. Trimming cost V 2 bases and J 7 bases; bases outside gene matches: 0. This CDR3 contains 14 residues. Germline lookup yields CDR1 MNHEY and CDR2 SMNVEV (reference sequence). The CDR3 loop is CASSLGQGNSPLHF. As DNA, the CDR3 is TGTGCCAGCAGTTTAGGACAGGGGAATTCACCCCTCCACTTT.

The chain uses TRBV11-3 and TRBJ2-1; 13 positions agree with TRBD2. The CDR3 covers 15 residues. Trimming removed 1 base from V and 7 bases from J; junction bases left unmatched: 1. CDR1 is SGHNT and CDR2 is YENEEA in the germline V gene. CDR3 DNA sequence: TGTGCCAGCAGCTTAGTGACTAGCGGGAGGAATGAGCAGTTCTTC. This encodes CASSLVTSGRNEQFF.

The chain carries TRBV9 and TRBJ2-2, with D possibly matching TRBD1 (5 bases). In germline, CDR1 is SGDLS, CDR2 YYNGEE. V was shortened by 3 bases and J by 5 bases, with 8 bases between the two germline ends. This CDR3 is 13 amino acids long. The CDR3, as DNA: TGTGCCAGCAGCGCCTCAGGGACCGGGGAGCTGTTTTTT. It specifies CASSASGTGELFF. Supplemented by reference TRBV9 and TRBJ2-2, the full variable domain reads DSGVTQTPKHLITATGQRVTLRCSPRSGDLSVYWYQQSLDQGLQFLIQYYNGEERAKGNILERFSAQQFPDLHSELNLSSLELGDSALYFCASSASGTGELFFGEGSRLTVL.

The gene calls are TRBV7-9 and TRBJ2-5; tentatively, D is TRBD2 (5 bases). CDR3 length: 15 residues. V was cut by 6 bases and J by 4 bases, with 18 bases left in between. CDR1 is SEHNR, CDR2 FQNEAQ, per germline (reference sequence). In nucleotides, the CDR3 is TGTGCCAGCAGGAGGGAACAGATACAAGGAGAGACCCAGTACTTC. It translates to CASRREQIQGETQYF.

This chain links TRBV18 with TRBJ2-3, with 13 bases identical to TRBD2. Unmatched junction bases numbered 3, after V lost 0 bases and J lost 6 bases. Per germline, CDR1 KGHSH and CDR2 LQKENI. The CDR3 is made up of 16 amino acids. The CDR3 region is CASSPPGLAGKDTQYF. The DNA for the CDR3 is TGTGCCAGCTCACCACCGGGACTAGCGGGAAAGGATACGCAGTATTTT.

The rearrangement uses TRBV7-9 and TRBJ1-4; 7 bases are a match to TRBD1. The germline CDR1 and CDR2 sequences are SEHNR and FQNEAQ (reference sequence). The V gene end was trimmed by 5 bases and the J gene end by 6 bases; junction bases not matched to a gene: 12. The CDR3 runs 16 residues. CDR3 sequence (DNA): TGTGCCAGCAGCCATCAGCCCGGACAGGCTGATGAAAAACTGTTTTTT. It codes for CASSHQPGQADEKLFF.

The chain carries TRBV19 and TRBJ2-3, with D tentatively TRBD1 (6 bases). CDR3 length: 18 amino acids. The germline CDR1 and CDR2 sequences are LNHDA and SQIVND (reference sequence). V shed 6 bases and J shed 0 bases, with 22 bases lying between them. The DNA for the CDR3 is TGTGCCAGTAGGGGAGAGGATGGTTGGGGGCCGAGCACAGATACGCAGTATTTT. Translated, it gives CASRGEDGWGPSTDTQYF.